Following are 30 T cell receptor beta chains from one sample sequenced in a study of preoperative IRX-2 immunotherapy in early breast cancer. Treatment reported: preoperative locoregional IRX-2 cytokine immunotherapy. Data came from immunoSEQ multiplex PCR; TCRdb stores just in-frame clones and leaves some out. This table holds approximately 2,700 clones, 70% to 85% found once. The specimen was tumor tissue, collected after IRX-2 immunotherapy. The receptor source for this set is a human donor with breast cancer.

The V and J genes are TRBV10-2 and TRBJ2-3; D unresolved. Germline values: CDR1 WSHSY, CDR2 SAAADI. V lost 3 bases and J lost 0, with 10 bases in between. The CDR3 is made up of 15 amino acids. The CDR3, as DNA: TGCGCCAGCAGTGAAGACCGTAGTAGCACAGATACGCAGTATTTT. Its translation: CASSEDRSSTDTQYF.

This chain joins TRBV28 and TRBJ2-5; D not resolved. This CDR3 region has 12 residues. Germline V lookup: CDR1 MDHEN, CDR2 SYDVKM. The germline V and J ends were trimmed by 1 base and 5 bases, with 5 bases remaining between them. The CDR3 bases are TGTGCCAGCAGTTTATTCGGCGAGACCCAGTACTTC. As protein: CASSLFGETQYF. Filled out from reference TRBV28 and TRBJ2-5, the complete variable domain reads DVKVTQSSRYLVKRTGEKVFLECVQDMDHENMFWYRQDPGLGLRLIYFSYDVKMKEKGDIPEGYSVSREKKERFSLILESASTNQTSMYLCASSLFGETQYFGPGTRLLVL.

This clone was picked up a small number of times. This rearrangement joins TRBV11-3 to TRBJ1-4; 8 bases align to TRBD1. The CDR3 is 15 amino acids. Trimming took 5 bases from V and 8 from J; bases not matched to a gene: 10. The germline CDR1 and CDR2 sequences are SGHNT and YENEEA. Written as DNA, the CDR3 is TGTGCCAGCAGCCCTTCGGGACAGGTGGGCGAAAAACTGTTTTTT. It codes for CASSPSGQVGEKLFF.

The V call is TRBV6-8, the J call TRBJ2-3; D tentatively fits TRBD1 or TRBD2 (5 bases each). The V end was cut by 10 bases, the J end by 2 bases, with 19 bases between. The CDR3 length is 15 residues. CDR1 and CDR2 (germline): MNHGY, SAAAGT. In nucleotides, the CDR3 is TGTGCCACCGCTTCCGGGGCTGGTCCCACAGATACGCAGTATTTT. Translated, it gives CATASGAGPTDTQYF.

The CDR3 is CASSFLTGMSLNTEAFF. The CDR3, as DNA: TGTGCCAGCAGCTTTTTAACAGGGATGAGTTTGAACACTGAAGCTTTCTTT. V is TRBV11-3 and J is TRBJ1-1; D may be TRBD1 (6 bases). Germline V CDR1 and CDR2: SGHNT, YENEEA. This CDR3 is 17 amino acids long. V dropped 3 bases and J dropped 0 bases, with 17 bases sitting between them. Supplemented by reference TRBV11-3 and TRBJ1-1, the full variable domain reads EAGVVQSPRYKIIEKKQPVAFWCNPISGHNTLYWYLQNLGQGPELLIRYENEEAVDDSQLPKDRFSAERLKGVDSTLKIQPAELGDSAVYLCASSFLTGMSLNTEAFFGQGTRLTVV.

The V and J genes are TRBV18 and TRBJ2-7; D unresolved. This CDR3 is built from 13 residues. Germline CDR1 and CDR2: KGHSH and LQKENI. Trimming took 0 bases from V and 6 from J, leaving 9 bases between them. The CDR3 is CASSPPAGSEQYV. DNA for the CDR3: TGTGCCAGCTCACCACCGGCAGGATCCGAGCAGTACGTC.

V is TRBV28 and J is TRBJ2-4; maybe TRBD2 (6 bases). Trimming shortened V by 6 bases and J by 9 bases, and 12 bases separated the two germline ends. CDR3 length: 12 amino acids. Per germline, CDR1 MDHEN and CDR2 SYDVKM. The CDR3 loop is CASSPTAGIQYF. CDR3 sequence (DNA): TGTGCCAGCAGCCCGACAGCGGGCATTCAGTACTTC.

This chain connects TRBV11-3 to TRBJ1-5; 8 bases align to TRBD1. Germline CDR1 and CDR2: SGHNT and YENEEA. The CDR3 covers 16 residues. Losses at the gene ends were 5 bases for V and 2 bases for J; bases not matched to a gene: 8. CDR3 region: CASSKDRARGNQPQHF. The CDR3 region has the DNA TGTGCCAGCAGCAAGGACAGGGCTCGGGGCAATCAGCCCCAGCATTTT.

The rearrangement uses TRBV19 and TRBJ1-5, with D unresolved. From germline, CDR1 is LNHDA and CDR2 SQIVND (reference sequence). The V gene lost 3 bases and the J gene lost 5 bases, with 5 bases spanning the gap. CDR3 length equals 12 residues. The chain's CDR3 is CASSIRDQPQHF. CDR3 nucleotide sequence: TGTGCCAGTAGTATTAGGGATCAGCCCCAGCATTTT. Supplemented by reference TRBV19 and TRBJ1-5, the full variable domain reads DGGITQSPKYLFRKEGQNVTLSCEQNLNHDAMYWYRQDPGQGLRLIYYSQIVNDFQKGDIAEGYSVSREKKESFPLTVTSAQKNPTAFYLCASSIRDQPQHFGDGTRLSIL.

V is TRBV6-8 and J is TRBJ2-2; D perhaps matches TRBD2 (5 bases). This CDR3 spans 14 amino acids. Germline V gene data show CDR1 as MNHGY and CDR2 as SAAAGT. Trimming cost V 6 bases and J 1 base, with 9 bases left between them. The CDR3 is CASSGEVNTGELFF. The CDR3 nucleotides read TGTGCCAGCAGCGGGGAAGTGAACACCGGGGAGCTGTTTTTT.

This clone was recorded a few times. The chain has TRBV18 and TRBJ1-1; D perhaps matches TRBD1 (6 bases). The germline CDR1 and CDR2 sequences are KGHSH and LQKENI. The CDR3 spans 15 residues. The germline V and J ends were trimmed by 2 bases and 1 base, with 11 bases remaining between them. The CDR3 region is CASSPGFRGNTEAFF. The CDR3 DNA reads as TGTGCCAGCTCACCAGGTTTCAGGGGGAACACTGAAGCTTTCTTT. The whole variable domain, remainder taken from reference TRBV18 and TRBJ1-1, is NAGVMQNPRHLVRRRGQEARLRCSPMKGHSHVYWYRQLPEEGLKFMVYLQKENIIDESGMPKERFSAEFPKEGPSILRIQQVVRGDSAAYFCASSPGFRGNTEAFFGQGTRLTVV.

The chain uses TRBV15 and TRBJ1-1; tentatively, D is TRBD1 (6 bases). Trimming shortened V by 0 bases and J by 4 bases, and 12 bases separated the two germline ends. The germline CDR1 and CDR2 sequences are LNHNV and YYDKDF (reference sequence). There are 15 residues in the CDR3. The CDR3 reads CATSREMGAVTEAFF. CDR3 DNA: TGTGCCACCAGCAGAGAGATGGGGGCGGTCACTGAAGCTTTCTTT.

V usage is TRBV2 and J usage is TRBJ2-2; weak D call: TRBD1 (6 bases). The CDR3 covers 15 residues. V shed 2 bases and J shed 7 bases, with 14 bases lying between them. CDR1 SNHLY and CDR2 FYNNEI come from the germline V gene. CDR3 amino acids: CASSERGSQYGELFF. The CDR3 coding sequence is TGTGCCAGCAGTGAAAGGGGGAGTCAATACGGGGAGCTGTTTTTT.

Sample share makes this clone large. This chain links TRBV11-3 with TRBJ1-5; 8 bases are shared with TRBD1. The CDR3 extends over 17 amino acids. The trim removed 5 bases at V and 1 base at J, leaving 10 bases unmatched. Germline CDR1 SGHNT, CDR2 YENEEA. The CDR3 spells CASSQPDRGGSNQPQHF. For the CDR3, the DNA is TGTGCCAGCAGCCAACCTGACAGGGGCGGGAGCAATCAGCCCCAGCATTTT.

The V gene is TRBV30, the J gene TRBJ2-3; D is uncertain. Germline V gene sequence: CDR1 GTSNPN, CDR2 SVGIG (reference sequence). The ends were cut back, 8 bases at V and 3 bases at J, with 15 bases in the middle. The CDR3 contains 13 residues. CDR3 bases: TGTGCCACAATTAGGTCCCTAACAGATACGCAGTATTTT. This encodes CATIRSLTDTQYF.

The sample holds a few counts of this clone. The J gene is TRBJ2-7, the V gene TRBV30; tentatively, D is TRBD1 or TRBD2 (5 bases each). CDR3 size: 14 residues. The germline V gene has CDR1 GTSNPN and CDR2 SVGIG (reference sequence). Trimming removed 2 bases from V and 2 bases from J, with 13 bases in between. Here the CDR3 reads CAWSRGTATYEQYF. The CDR3 region has the DNA TGTGCCTGGAGTAGAGGGACCGCAACCTACGAGCAGTACTTC.

The gene calls are TRBV1 and TRBJ1-1. TRBV1 is a recognized pseudogene. The CDR3 spans 15 residues. The CDR3 protein is CTSSHPEGLDTEAFF. The CDR3, as DNA: TGCACCAGCAGCCACCCGGAGGGGTTGGACACTGAAGCTTTCTTT.

This clone was recorded a few times. This rearrangement joins TRBV11-3 to TRBJ2-7; 14 bases map to TRBD2. The CDR3 loop spans 16 amino acids. After removal of 5 bases from V and 2 bases from J, the junction contained 5 bases not matched to a gene. The V gene's germline CDR1 is SGHNT and CDR2 YENEEA. The chain's CDR3 is CASSLGTSGGAYEQYV. The CDR3 DNA sequence: TGTGCCAGCAGCCTTGGGACTAGCGGGGGTGCCTACGAGCAGTACGTC.

The J gene is TRBJ1-2, the V gene TRBV28, with 7 bases matching TRBD1. Germline CDR1 MDHEN, CDR2 SYDVKM. The V gene end was trimmed by 4 bases and the J gene end by 8 bases; junction bases not matched to a gene: 10. The CDR3 has 14 residues. The CDR3 protein is CASSYPGGRSGYTF. As DNA, the CDR3 is TGTGCCAGCAGTTACCCAGGGGGGAGGTCAGGCTACACCTTC.

This clone was seen only once. V is TRBV18 and J is TRBJ1-1; TRBD1 matches 9 bases. The V gene's germline CDR1 is KGHSH and CDR2 LQKENI. There are 18 residues in the CDR3. The V gene end was trimmed by 0 bases and the J gene end by 4 bases; junction bases not matched to a gene: 12. Here the CDR3 reads CASSPPLTGGRLGTEAFF. The DNA of the CDR3 is TGTGCCAGCTCACCACCCCTGACAGGGGGTCGTTTAGGCACTGAAGCTTTCTTT.

This clone was observed once. The rearrangement uses TRBV19 and TRBJ1-2, with 8 bases lining up with TRBD1. V dropped 3 bases and J dropped 1; count of bases not matched to a gene: 4. The CDR3 runs 15 residues. Germline lookup yields CDR1 LNHDA and CDR2 SQIVND (reference sequence). The CDR3 loop reads CASSMTGQGNYGYTF. In DNA, the CDR3 is TGTGCCAGTAGTATGACCGGACAGGGTAACTATGGCTACACCTTC.

This sequence joins TRBV28 and TRBJ1-1, with TRBD1 matching 7 bases. Trimming took 5 bases from V and 0 from J; bases not matched to a gene: 6. The germline V gene encodes CDR1 MDHEN and CDR2 SYDVKM. The CDR3 consists of 15 residues. The CDR3 reads CASSLSQGVNTEAFF. The CDR3 DNA sequence: TGTGCCAGCAGTCTAAGCCAGGGGGTGAACACTGAAGCTTTCTTT.

V and J are TRBV6-8 and TRBJ1-6, with D tentatively TRBD1 (5 bases). The ends were cut back, 7 bases at V and 5 bases at J, with 12 bases in the middle. The CDR3 spans 14 residues. CDR1 is MNHGY, CDR2 SAAAGT, per germline. CDR3 amino acids: CASKAGADNSPLHF. The CDR3 nucleotides read TGTGCCAGCAAAGCCGGGGCCGATAATTCACCCCTCCACTTT.

This clone was recorded only once. V gene TRBV6-8 combines with J gene TRBJ2-3; possibly TRBD1 or TRBD2 for D (5 bases each). Germline values: CDR1 MNHGY, CDR2 SAAAGT. Trimming removed 6 bases from V and 3 bases from J, with 19 bases in between. The length of the CDR3 is 16 residues. This CDR3 is CASRPRGDGVTDTQYF. CDR3 coding DNA: TGTGCCAGCAGACCTAGAGGGGATGGGGTTACAGATACGCAGTATTTT.

The chain combines TRBV12-5 with TRBJ1-2, with a possible D match to TRBD1 (6 bases). The CDR3 is made up of 15 amino acids. Germline V gene lookup returns CDR1 LGHNT and CDR2 FRNRAP. CDR3 coding DNA: TGTGCCAGCACCTCAGGAACAGGGATAAACTATGGCTACACCTTC. Protein: CASTSGTGINYGYTF.

This chain joins TRBV14 and TRBJ2-6, with unresolved D. The CDR3 spans 18 residues. V gave up 0 bases and J gave up 4 bases, with 16 bases separating them. CDR1 is SGHDN, CDR2 FVKESK, per germline. CDR3 nucleotides: TGTGCCAGCAGCCAAGATCTTAGGACCCCCGGGGGGGCCAACGTCCTGACTTTC. This codes for CASSQDLRTPGGANVLTF.

J is TRBJ2-5 and V is TRBV15; 8 nucleotides line up with TRBD2. The CDR3 runs 15 residues. The V gene's germline CDR1 is LNHNV and CDR2 YYDKDF (reference sequence). After removal of 0 bases from V and 5 bases from J, the junction contained 5 bases not matched to a gene. CDR3 nucleotide sequence: TGTGCCACCAGCAGAGATCGGGAGGGCGGGGAGACCCAGTACTTC. Protein sequence: CATSRDREGGETQYF.

The J gene is TRBJ2-2, the V gene TRBV6-8, with D perhaps given as TRBD1 or TRBD2 (5 bases each). Germline CDR1 reads MNHGY; CDR2 reads SAAAGT. The CDR3 runs to 12 residues. Trimming removed 6 bases at V and 8 bases at J, with 10 bases between. The CDR3 DNA reads TGTGCCAGCAGACCCGAGGGGGGGGAGCTGTTTTTT. Protein: CASRPEGGELFF.

This clone has more than one count but fewer than ten. In DNA form, the CDR3 reads TGTGCCAGTAGTATATTGCCTGAGGGACAGGGGATTACTGAAGCTTTCTTT. Protein: CASSILPEGQGITEAFF. V gene TRBV19 combines with J gene TRBJ1-1, with 10 bases fitting TRBD1. The CDR3 consists of 17 residues. Per germline, CDR1 LNHDA and CDR2 SQIVND (reference sequence). Unmatched junction bases numbered 11, after V lost 2 bases and J lost 5 bases.

The chain employs TRBV11-3 and TRBJ2-5; a weak D match, TRBD2 (5 bases). Germline lookup yields CDR1 SGHNT and CDR2 YENEEA. With 3 bases removed from V and 5 bases from J, the gap between germline ends came to 13 bases. The CDR3 length is 14 residues. The CDR3, as DNA: TGTGCCAGCAGCTTCCGGGGTGGAAGGGAGACCCAGTACTTC. Protein product: CASSFRGGRETQYF.